The TCR beta chain described here comes from a study of cytomegalovirus exposure and HLA in healthy donors. Study findings and constraints: Cytomegalovirus-associated status was assigned to approximately 160 TCR beta chains. There were some V segments, including TRBV6-2 and TRBV6-3, excluded as indistinguishable. TCR association rates varied by HLA locus in a later analysis, with DRB1 highest and HLA-C lowest.

Points on this clone: Its matching antigen is unknown.

PCR employed 60 Vbeta and 13 Jbeta primers. In the original processing: Later work found approximately 87 million unique TCR beta chains, with 9 million to 13 million shared. Only in-frame clones appear in the TCRdb table, and some are missing; sequencing was by immunoSEQ multiplex PCR. That table is the source of V, J and clone size, and D and trimming were worked out from the DNA. The table shows fewer than 90,000 clones, with roughly 80% occurring only once. The CDR3 consists of 13 residues. V was cut by 3 bases and J by 1 base, with 6 bases left in between. Germline V lookup: CDR1 MNHEY, CDR2 SMNVEV (reference sequence).

The J gene is TRBJ2-5, the V gene TRBV27; no reliable D call. The receptor was derived from a man under 40 in good health and CMV-seropositive. The sample was PBMCs. The CDR3 DNA is TGTGCCAGCAGTTTTGGTAGCCAAGAGACCCAGTACTTC. Translation: CASSFGSQETQYF.